A single sample gave rise to the 27 T cell receptor beta chains below, sequenced in a study of Graves' ophthalmopathy and Graves' hyperthyroidism. Amplification of TCR beta CDR3 regions used RNA transcripts. Amplification began with first-round RT-PCR using HTBI primers, then second-round multiplex PCR was performed. TCRdb re-called the multiplex PCR reads through MiXCR, storing one row per CDR3 protein. The sample comprises 660,000 or so distinct CDR3 sequences, 35% to 45% of which are singletons, and 3% to 3.5% rests with the top ten. The sample taken for sequencing was peripheral blood. The source of these receptors is an adult man with Graves' ophthalmopathy.

The chain carries TRBV6-2 or TRBV6-3 and TRBJ2-7; D gene uncertain. Germline assignment: CDR1 MNHEY and CDR2 SVGEGT. V was clipped by 6 bases and J by 3 bases, with 6 bases between them. This CDR3 is 11 amino acids long. CDR3 sequence: CASSNFYEQYF. CDR3 nucleotides: TGTGCCAGCAGCAACTTCTACGAGCAGTACTTC.

The CDR3 bases are TGTGCCTGGAGTGTACGGGATGGCTACACCTTC. Translating gives CAWSVRDGYTF. This chain connects TRBV30 to TRBJ1-2; no definite D call. CDR3 length: 11 residues. Germline-derived CDR1 and CDR2 are GTSNPN and SVGIG (reference sequence). V lost 0 bases to trimming and J lost 6 bases, with 5 bases between them.

Concerning this clonotype: With a much larger clone just one base away, this may be a read error. CDR3 in amino acids: CVSSPSIISGPEAFF. In nucleotides, the CDR3 is TGTGTCAGCAGCCCTTCTATTATTTCGGGGCCTGAAGCTTTCTTT. The rearrangement links TRBV7-2 to TRBJ1-1, with a possible D match to TRBD1 (5 bases). CDR1 and CDR2 from the germline V gene are SGHTA and FQGNSA. CDR3 length: 15 amino acids.

Many counts were recorded for this clonotype. This chain joins TRBV10-3 and TRBJ1-5; D remains ambiguous. V lost 0 bases and J 3 bases, leaving 9 bases between the germline ends. Looked up from germline, CDR1 is ENHRY and CDR2 is SYGVKD. The CDR3 spans 15 residues. CDR3 loop: CAISESLADNQPQHF. CDR3 nucleotides: TGTGCCATCAGTGAGTCTTTAGCGGACAATCAGCCCCAGCATTTT.

The rearrangement uses TRBV7-2 and TRBJ1-5; TRBD1 might be the D (6 bases). CDR1 SGHTA and CDR2 FQGNSA come from the germline V gene. The V end was cut by 5 bases, the J end by 4 bases, with 12 bases between. There are 14 residues in the CDR3. CDR3 bases: TGTGCCAGCAGCAAACAGGGACCAAATCAGCCCCAGCATTTT. Encoded protein: CASSKQGPNQPQHF.

The rearrangement joins TRBV19 to TRBJ1-4, with D possibly matching TRBD1 (5 bases). This CDR3 is 14 amino acids long. Germline values: CDR1 LNHDA, CDR2 SQIVND (reference sequence). V lost 3 bases, J lost 7 bases, and 12 bases lay in between. CDR3 loop: CASSINWGGEKLFF. CDR3 DNA sequence: TGTGCCAGTAGTATTAATTGGGGGGGTGAAAAACTGTTTTTT.

The V and J genes are TRBV25-1 and TRBJ1-6; 7 nucleotides align to TRBD1. This CDR3 spans 17 amino acids. The J segment lost 3 bases and the V segment lost 0 bases, leaving 5 bases of the junction unmatched. CDR1 and CDR2 (germline): MGHDK, SYGVNS. In DNA, the CDR3 is TGTGCCAGCAGTGAATATAAGGGGGCAAACTATAATTCACCCCTCCACTTT. The encoded protein is CASSEYKGANYNSPLHF.

The chain is built from TRBV6-6 and TRBJ1-4; D is possibly TRBD1 (5 bases). CDR3 size: 17 residues. Trimming removed 4 bases from V and 0 bases from J, with 15 bases in between. In germline, CDR1 is MNHNY, CDR2 SVGAGI (reference sequence). CDR3 coding DNA: TGTGCCAGCAGTTCCTCGACAGACTTTGCAACTAATGAAAAACTGTTTTTT. This sequence encodes CASSSSTDFATNEKLFF.

The chain uses TRBV7-6 and TRBJ2-6; possibly TRBD1 or TRBD2 for D (5 bases each). Germline CDR1 reads SGHVS; CDR2 reads FNYEAQ. The CDR3 runs 15 residues. V was shortened by 5 bases and J by 11 bases, with 19 bases between the two germline ends. The CDR3 nucleotides read TGTGCCAGCAGCCCTAGGGCAGGTGGGACCTACGTCCTGACTTTC. This translates into CASSPRAGGTYVLTF.

The CDR3 loop is CATSASSLGGVNQPQHF. CDR3 in DNA: TGTGCCACCAGTGCCAGCAGCCTCGGGGGCGTCAATCAGCCCCAGCATTTT. V usage is TRBV24-1 and J usage is TRBJ1-5; tentative D call: TRBD1 (6 bases). CDR1 is KGHDR and CDR2 is SFDVKD in the germline V gene. There are 17 residues in the CDR3. Between the trimmed V and J ends, which lost 5 bases and 3 bases, there was a span of 19 bases.

J is TRBJ1-5 and V is TRBV24-1; TRBD1 matches 8 bases. Germline values: CDR1 KGHDR, CDR2 SFDVKD. The CDR3 is 14 amino acids. V trimming: 4 bases; J trimming: 8 bases; junction bases outside the gene matches: 6. Here the CDR3 reads CATSDPGGYEPQHF. For the CDR3, the DNA is TGTGCCACCAGTGACCCAGGGGGCTATGAGCCCCAGCATTTT.

This clonotype was detected ten times or more. The chain has TRBV2 and TRBJ2-7, with D perhaps TRBD1 (6 bases). CDR1 and CDR2 (germline): SNHLY, FYNNEI. This CDR3 is built from 12 residues. V was cut by 8 bases and J by 2 bases, with 10 bases left in between. DNA of the CDR3: TGTGCCAGCTTGGGACAAACCTACGAGCAGTACTTC. This sequence encodes CASLGQTYEQYF.

The CDR3 region is CASSAGTGSSPLHF. The CDR3 coding sequence is TGTGCCAGCAGTGCCGGGACAGGGAGTTCACCCCTCCACTTT. V gene TRBV6-6 combines with J gene TRBJ1-6; 9 bases map to TRBD1. This CDR3 is 14 amino acids long. Germline V gene data show CDR1 as MNHNY and CDR2 as SVGAGI (reference sequence). J was trimmed by 9 bases and V by 5 bases; bases with no gene match: 5.

This clonotype was seen a single time. The junction and the germline gene differ at one end; a read error may be behind it. This sequence joins TRBV7-7 and TRBJ2-3, with 8 bases aligning to TRBD2. Per the germline V gene, CDR1 is SSHAT and CDR2 is FNYEAQ (reference sequence). The CDR3 is 16 amino acids. In nucleotides, the CDR3 is TGTGCTAGCAGCTTAGGAACCAGCGGGGGCGAGGATACGCAGTATTTT. It translates to CASSLGTSGGEDTQYF. The full variable domain, completed using reference TRBV7-7 and TRBJ2-3, is GAGVSQSPRYKVTKRGQDVTLRCDPISSHATLYWYQQALGQGPEFLTYFNYEAQPDKSGLPSDRFSAERPEGSISTLTIQRTEQRDSAMYRCASSLGTSGGEDTQYFGPGTRLTVL.

V and J are TRBV29-1 and TRBJ2-2, with TRBD1 identical over 10 bases. V trimming: 6 bases; J trimming: 7 bases; junction bases outside the gene matches: 2. There are 12 residues in the CDR3. Germline assignment: CDR1 SQVTM and CDR2 ANQGSEA. CDR3 residues: CSVGTGVGELFF. The CDR3 bases are TGCAGCGTGGGGACAGGGGTCGGGGAGCTGTTTTTT.

On this clonotype: One junction end does not reproduce the germline sequence, and a read error may be involved. The V gene is TRBV9, the J gene TRBJ2-2, with a weak D call TRBD2 (6 bases). CDR1 and CDR2 from the germline V gene are SGDLS and YYNGEE. The CDR3 loop spans 13 amino acids. The CDR3 DNA is TGTACCAGCGCCCTGGGGGGCACCGGGGAGCTGTTTTTT. This translates into CTSALGGTGELFF.

In this sample, this clonotype turned up many times. The genes are TRBV5-4 and TRBJ1-2; TRBD1 matches 7 bases. CDR1 is SGHNT and CDR2 is YYREEE in the germline V gene (reference sequence). Trimming at V came to 5 bases and at J to 7 bases, leaving 8 bases not matched to a gene. The CDR3 covers 13 residues. The CDR3 region is CASSPDRDLGYTF. The CDR3 DNA reads TGTGCCAGCAGTCCCGACAGGGACCTTGGCTACACCTTC.

The chain joins TRBV29-1 to TRBJ2-5; tentatively, D is TRBD1 or TRBD2 (6 bases each). The CDR3 loop spans 12 amino acids. CDR1 is SQVTM and CDR2 is ANQGSEA in the germline V gene. Between the trimmed V and J ends, which lost 4 bases and 5 bases, there was a span of 11 bases. The CDR3 DNA reads as TGCAGCGTTGTGGAGGGGGTTGAGACCCAGTACTTC. It is translated as CSVVEGVETQYF.

This clonotype has ten or more counts. CDR3 amino acids: CASSSELAASYEQYF. As DNA, the CDR3 is TGTGCCAGCAGCTCCGAACTAGCGGCCTCCTACGAGCAGTACTTC. The chain recombines TRBV7-2 with TRBJ2-7, with 8 bases matching TRBD2. The CDR3 has 15 residues. V lost 4 bases and J lost 0; bases outside the gene matches: 5. In germline, CDR1 is SGHTA, CDR2 FQGNSA. Full variable domain (missing parts from reference TRBV7-2 and TRBJ2-7): GAGVSQSPSNKVTEKGKDVELRCDPISGHTALYWYRQSLGQGLEFLIYFQGNSAPDKSGLPSDRFSAERTGGSVSTLTIQRTQQEDSAVYLCASSSELAASYEQYFGPGTRLTVT.

This rearrangement joins TRBV4-3 to TRBJ1-5, with 9 bases fitting TRBD1. The CDR3 totals 15 residues. The J segment lost 5 bases and the V segment lost 0 bases, leaving 2 bases of the junction unmatched. Per the germline V gene, CDR1 is LGHNA and CDR2 is YSLEER. CDR3: CASSQEGQGDQPQHF. The CDR3 coding sequence is TGCGCCAGCAGCCAAGAGGGACAGGGAGATCAGCCCCAGCATTTT.

Notes on this clonotype: A much larger clone lies one base from this, so it may be a read error. The CDR3 region has the DNA TGTGCCACCAGTGATGGAGCTAATGAAAAACTGTTTTTT. Translation: CATSDGANEKLFF. The chain uses TRBV24-1 and TRBJ1-4; D is uncertain. The germline V gene has CDR1 KGHDR and CDR2 SFDVKD. This CDR3 is 13 amino acids long. V was clipped by 3 bases and J by 3 bases, with 4 bases between them.

This clonotype was counted ten times or more. The CDR3 here is CASRYTEAFF. DNA for the CDR3: TGTGCCAGCAGATACACTGAAGCTTTCTTT. The chain employs TRBV2 and TRBJ1-1, with D uncertain. CDR1 and CDR2 (germline): SNHLY, FYNNEI. This CDR3 region has 10 residues. The V gene lost 6 bases and the J gene lost 3 bases, with 2 bases spanning the gap.

The chain links TRBV11-3 to TRBJ2-7; 7 bases map to TRBD2. V was pared by 1 base and J by 4 bases, with 4 bases of the junction left unmatched. The CDR3 spans 14 residues. Germline V gene sequence: CDR1 SGHNT, CDR2 YENEEA. The DNA of the CDR3 is TGTGCCAGCAGCTTAGGGACTAGGGATTACGAGCAGTACTTC. Translation gives CASSLGTRDYEQYF.

J is TRBJ2-2 and V is TRBV10-3, with 9 bases fitting TRBD1. The CDR3 length is 14 residues. V trimming: 10 bases; J trimming: 1 base; junction bases outside the gene matches: 4. Looked up from germline, CDR1 is ENHRY and CDR2 is SYGVKD. CDR3 amino acids: CASAGQGNTGELFF. For the CDR3, the DNA is TGTGCCAGCGCGGGACAGGGGAACACCGGGGAGCTGTTTTTT.

This clonotype was seen a handful of times. The chain joins TRBV2 to TRBJ1-2; TRBD1 aligns across 9 bases. This CDR3 is built from 16 residues. Germline V lookup: CDR1 SNHLY, CDR2 FYNNEI. V trimming: 5 bases; J trimming: 4 bases; junction bases outside the gene matches: 11. For the CDR3, the DNA is TGTGCCAGCAGTTTGTCGTGGGACAGGGCGTTCTATGGCTACACCTTC. Amino acids: CASSLSWDRAFYGYTF. Together with reference TRBV2 and TRBJ1-2, the CDR3 gives the full variable domain: EPEVTQTPSHQVTQMGQEVILRCVPISNHLYFYWYRQILGQKVEFLVSFYNNEISEKSEIFDDQFSVERPDGSNFTLKIRSTKLEDSAMYFCASSLSWDRAFYGYTFGSGTRLTVV.

The CDR3 reads CASILAGASYEQYF. As DNA, the CDR3 is TGTGCCAGCATCTTAGCGGGGGCCTCCTACGAGCAGTACTTC. This chain links TRBV6-5 with TRBJ2-7, with 9 positions matching TRBD2. The V gene end was trimmed by 7 bases and the J gene end by 0 bases; junction bases not matched to a gene: 4. The CDR3 has 14 amino acids. Germline CDR1 is MNHEY and CDR2 is SVGAGI.

The rearrangement uses TRBV12-3 or TRBV12-4 and TRBJ1-5; TRBD1 aligns across 8 bases. Losses at the gene ends were 6 bases for V and 1 base for J; bases not matched to a gene: 11. The CDR3 loop spans 17 amino acids. The CDR3 DNA sequence: TGTGCCAGCAGACAAGCCAGGGGGCTAGGGAGCAATCAGCCCCAGCATTTT. Translated: CASRQARGLGSNQPQHF.